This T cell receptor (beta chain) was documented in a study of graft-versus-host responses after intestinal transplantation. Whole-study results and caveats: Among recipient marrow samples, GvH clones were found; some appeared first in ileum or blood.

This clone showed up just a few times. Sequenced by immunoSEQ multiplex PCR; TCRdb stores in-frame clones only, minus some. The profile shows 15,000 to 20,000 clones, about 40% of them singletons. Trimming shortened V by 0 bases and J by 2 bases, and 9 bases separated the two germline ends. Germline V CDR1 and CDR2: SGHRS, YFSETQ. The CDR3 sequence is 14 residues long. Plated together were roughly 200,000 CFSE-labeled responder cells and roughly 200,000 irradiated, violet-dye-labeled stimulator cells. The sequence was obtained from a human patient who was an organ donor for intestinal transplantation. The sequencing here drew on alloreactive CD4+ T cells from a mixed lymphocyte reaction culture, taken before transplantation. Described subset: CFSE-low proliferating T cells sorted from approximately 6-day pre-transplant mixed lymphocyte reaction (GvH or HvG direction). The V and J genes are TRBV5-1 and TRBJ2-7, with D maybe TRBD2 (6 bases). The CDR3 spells CASSLVAGTYEQYF. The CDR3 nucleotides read TGCGCCAGCAGCTTGGTGGCGGGAACCTACGAGCAGTACTTC. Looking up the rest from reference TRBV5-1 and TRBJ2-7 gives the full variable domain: KAGVTQTPRYLIKTRGQQVTLSCSPISGHRSVSWYQQTPGQGLQFLFEYFSETQRNKGNFPGRFSGRQFSNSRSEMNVSTLELGDSALYLCASSLVAGTYEQYFGPGTRLTVT.